This is a list of T cell receptor beta chains from one sample in a study of blood T cell repertoires in COVID-19. Profiling relied on immunoSEQ multiplex PCR, and the TCRdb table lists in-frame clones only, not all of them. The data show a few hundred thousand clones, 70% to 90% seen once. The sample taken for sequencing was PBMCs or T cells enriched from blood (not recorded which). These receptors all stem from a woman between 40 and 55 years old who had recovered from COVID-19. The CDR3 runs from the conserved cysteine through the conserved F or W. D genes are given only for firm matches. Part of the rows lack a size; the others show once, few, many or a class for expanded clones.

D gene	V gene	J gene	clone size	CDR3 protein
-	TRBV29-1	TRBJ2-5	-	CSVVGTQETQYF
-	TRBV16	TRBJ1-2	-	CASSHRQISNYGYTF
TRBD1	TRBV5-1	TRBJ2-7	-	CASSTDRGSYEQYF
TRBD1	TRBV5-1	TRBJ2-7	-	CASSLGQGLIYEQYF
-	TRBV7-8	TRBJ1-5	-	CASSLGAPGGNQPQHF
-	TRBV5-6	TRBJ2-1	-	CASSQSTRGSSYNEQFF
-	TRBV5-1	TRBJ1-2	-	CASSPTSVNSGYGYTF
-	TRBV7-9	TRBJ1-2	once	CASRQDLGSYGYTF
TRBD1	TRBV10-3	TRBJ1-3	-	CAIRLDRAGNTIYF
-	TRBV7-8	TRBJ1-1	-	CASSVNRVRNTEAFF
-	TRBV18	TRBJ1-1	-	CASSPRAAQGMNTEAFF
TRBD1	TRBV6-5	TRBJ1-2	-	CASSPYRGLRGYTF
-	TRBV4-3	TRBJ2-7	few	CASSQDTGTYEQYF
-	TRBV5-8	TRBJ1-3	-	CASSPGGVSSGNTIYF
-	TRBV7-9	TRBJ2-7	-	CASRDDGTPRYEQYF
-	TRBV7-2	TRBJ1-6	few	CASSLLGAGNSPLHF
TRBD2	TRBV5-6	TRBJ2-3	-	CASSSHSGSEYF
-	TRBV19	TRBJ1-5	-	CASSIEADSNQPQHF
-	TRBV11-2	TRBJ1-3	-	CASSLQPGATPGNTIYF
TRBD2	TRBV14	TRBJ2-1	-	CASSQELAGGREFF
TRBD1	TRBV5-6	TRBJ2-7	-	CASSSGTESYEQYF
-	TRBV19	TRBJ1-5	-	CASSQSSGRLIQPQHF
-	TRBV5-6	TRBJ2-6	-	CASSLYQGSNVLTF
-	TRBV4-3	TRBJ2-3	-	CASSQDPASDTQYF
TRBD1	TRBV12-3/TRBV12-4	TRBJ1-2	-	CASRQSRQGGYTF
TRBD1	TRBV4-1	TRBJ2-7	-	CASSLRGQGGDEQYF
-	TRBV29-1	TRBJ2-7	-	CRECLVVFYEQYF
-	TRBV5-1	TRBJ1-5	-	CASSYSGGNQPQHF
-	TRBV7-9	TRBJ2-3	-	CASSLARGGGGTDTQYF
-	TRBV27	TRBJ1-1	few	CASSSNQQGSEAFF
TRBD1	TRBV5-3	TRBJ2-7	-	CARSLVTGGWYYEQYF
TRBD2	TRBV5-1	TRBJ2-3	-	CASSGGLASSTDTQYF
-	TRBV2	TRBJ2-1	few	CASSVMQNEQFF
-	TRBV21-1	TRBJ2-7	-	CASSNLLDRPSYEQYF
-	TRBV5-6	TRBJ2-1	-	CASSLGDYYEQFF
TRBD2	TRBV11-3	TRBJ2-1	-	CASSFLSGRDRNEQFF
TRBD1	TRBV2	TRBJ2-5	-	CASTEGGGYQETQYF
-	TRBV3-1/TRBV3-2	TRBJ1-1	few	CASSQGSQQRTEAFF
-	TRBV9	TRBJ2-5	-	CASSVARGPETQYF
-	TRBV4-3	TRBJ1-2	-	CASRSWLAGGYGYTF
-	TRBV2	TRBJ2-1	-	CASSGPNEQFF
TRBD1	TRBV4-2	TRBJ1-6	-	CASSQVPGQGNLNSPLHF
-	TRBV24-1	TRBJ2-2	-	CATSDPMEGITNTGELFF
-	TRBV19	TRBJ2-7	-	CASSIKPYEAYEQYF